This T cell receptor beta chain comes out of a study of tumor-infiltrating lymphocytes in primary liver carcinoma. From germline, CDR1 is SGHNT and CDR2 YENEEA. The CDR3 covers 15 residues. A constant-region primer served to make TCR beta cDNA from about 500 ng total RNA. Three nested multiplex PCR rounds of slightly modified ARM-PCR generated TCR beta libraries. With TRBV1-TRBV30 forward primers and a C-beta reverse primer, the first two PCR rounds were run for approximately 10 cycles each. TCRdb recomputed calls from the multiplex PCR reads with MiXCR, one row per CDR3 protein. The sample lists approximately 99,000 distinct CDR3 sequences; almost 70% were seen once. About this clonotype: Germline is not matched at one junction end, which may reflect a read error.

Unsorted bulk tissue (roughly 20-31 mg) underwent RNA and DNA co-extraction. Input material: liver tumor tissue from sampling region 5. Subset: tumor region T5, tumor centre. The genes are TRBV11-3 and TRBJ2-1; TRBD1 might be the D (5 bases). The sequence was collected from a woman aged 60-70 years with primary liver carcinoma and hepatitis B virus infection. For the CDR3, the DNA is TGTGCCATCAGCTTAGGGGTCCAGGGTCACAAGGAGCAGTTCTTC. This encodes CAISLGVQGHKEQFF.